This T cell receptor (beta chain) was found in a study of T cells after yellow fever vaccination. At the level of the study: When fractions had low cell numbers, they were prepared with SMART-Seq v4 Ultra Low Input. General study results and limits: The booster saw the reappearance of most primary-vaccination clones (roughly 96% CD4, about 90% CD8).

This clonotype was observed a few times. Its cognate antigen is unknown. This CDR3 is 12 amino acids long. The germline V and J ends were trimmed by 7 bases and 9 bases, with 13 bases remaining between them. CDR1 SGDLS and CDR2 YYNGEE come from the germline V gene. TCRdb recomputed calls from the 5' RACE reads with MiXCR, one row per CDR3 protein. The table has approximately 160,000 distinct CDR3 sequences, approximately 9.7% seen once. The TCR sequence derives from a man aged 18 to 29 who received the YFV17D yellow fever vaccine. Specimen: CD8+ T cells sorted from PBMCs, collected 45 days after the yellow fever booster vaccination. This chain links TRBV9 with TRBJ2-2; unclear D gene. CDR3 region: CASSSVFRELFF. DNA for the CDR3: TGTGCCAGCTCGTCTGTTTTTCGGGAGCTGTTTTTT.